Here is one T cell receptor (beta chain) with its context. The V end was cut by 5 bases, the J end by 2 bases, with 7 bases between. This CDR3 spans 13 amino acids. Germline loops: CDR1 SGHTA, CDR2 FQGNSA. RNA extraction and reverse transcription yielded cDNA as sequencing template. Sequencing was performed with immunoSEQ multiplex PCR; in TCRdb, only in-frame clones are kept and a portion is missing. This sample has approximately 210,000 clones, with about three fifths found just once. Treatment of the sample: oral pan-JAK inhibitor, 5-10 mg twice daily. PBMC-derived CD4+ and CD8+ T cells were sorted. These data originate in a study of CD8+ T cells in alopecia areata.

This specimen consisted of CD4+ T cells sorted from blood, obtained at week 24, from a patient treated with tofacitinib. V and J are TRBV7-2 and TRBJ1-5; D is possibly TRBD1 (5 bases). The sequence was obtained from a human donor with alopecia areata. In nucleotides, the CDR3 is TGTGCCAGCAGCCCACAGGGCAATCAGCCCCAGCATTTT. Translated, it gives CASSPQGNQPQHF.